The rows below give T cell receptor beta chains drawn from one sample of a study of cytomegalovirus exposure and HLA in healthy donors. The data were produced by immunoSEQ multiplex PCR, yet TCRdb's version contains in-frame clones alone and is incomplete. This sample carries about 160,000 clones, about 75% of them seen once, and the ten largest clones take about 1.9%. The sample consisted of PBMCs. Every receptor here comes from a female donor in good health and CMV-seronegative. The CDR3 runs from the conserved cysteine through the conserved F or W. D genes are given only for firm matches. Clone size, where shown, is once, few, many, or a class for clones that have expanded.

>TRBJ1-1|TRBV10-2|few|-
TGCGCCAGCAGATGGGGCGAGACTGAAGCTTTCTTT
CASRWGETEAFF
>TRBJ1-1|TRBV25-1|-|-
TGTGCCAGCAGTGAATATATCGGAAACCAGGGTGAAGCTTTCTTT
CASSEYIGNQGEAFF
>TRBJ2-1|TRBV7-6|-|-
TGTGCCAGCAGCCAAACCCCTCCCCGGAGCTCCTACAATGAGCAGTTCTTC
CASSQTPPRSSYNEQFF
>TRBJ1-2|TRBV2|-|TRBD1
TGTGCCAGCAGTGCCCGGGACAGAGGAGGCTACACCTTC
CASSARDRGGYTF
>TRBJ1-6|TRBV6-1|few|-
TGTGCCAGCAGTCCATACAGGGAATCACCCCTCCACTTT
CASSPYRESPLHF
>TRBJ1-5|TRBV19|-|-
TGTGCCAGTAGTAACTACCAGGGGAATCAGCCCCAGCATTTT
CASSNYQGNQPQHF
>TRBJ1-1|TRBV5-1|-|-
TGCGCCAGCAGCTGGGCCGGGGAGGGGACTGAAGCTTTCTTT
CASSWAGEGTEAFF
>TRBJ2-7|TRBV27|-|TRBD1
TGTGCCAGCAGTTTAAGCCCCGGGACAGGGTCCTACGAGCAGTACTTC
CASSLSPGTGSYEQYF
>TRBJ1-4|TRBV19|-|-
TGTGCCAGTACCACCCCGGCCAGGGCCGGAAAACTGTTTTTT
CASTTPARAGKLFF
>TRBJ1-5|TRBV27|few|-
TGTGCCAGCAGGGAGTTTAGCAATCAGCCCCAGCATTTT
CASREFSNQPQHF
>TRBJ1-2|TRBV7-2|-|TRBD1
TGTGCCAGCAGCTTTTTATCCAGGGGGCTTCCTAACTATGGCTACACCTTC
CASSFLSRGLPNYGYTF
>TRBJ1-3|TRBV6-6|-|TRBD1
TGTGCCAGCAGGCAGGGGGCTGGAAACACCATATATTTT
CASRQGAGNTIYF
>TRBJ1-1|TRBV14|-|-
TGTGCCAGCAGCCAAGAAGGGAGGGGATTGAACACTGAAGCTTTCTTT
CASSQEGRGLNTEAFF
>TRBJ2-3|TRBV7-9|-|TRBD1
TGTGCCAGCAGACAACCGGGGACAGTGTCAGATACGCAGTATTTT
CASRQPGTVSDTQYF
>TRBJ2-7|TRBV27|few|TRBD2
TGTGCCAGCAGTTTATACGGACTAGGACCCTACGAGCAGTACTTC
CASSLYGLGPYEQYF
>TRBJ2-4|TRBV7-9|-|TRBD2
TGTGCCAGCAGCTTGTCGGGGGGGGCGGGAGGAAACATTCAGTACTTC
CASSLSGGAGGNIQYF
>TRBJ2-1|TRBV10-3|few|-
TGTGCCATCAGTGGGACAGCCTACAATGAGCAGTTCTTC
CAISGTAYNEQFF
>TRBJ1-2|TRBV5-1|-|TRBD1
TGCGCCAGCAGCTGGGACAGGGCCTATGGCTACACCTTC
CASSWDRAYGYTF
>TRBJ2-1|TRBV27|-|TRBD2
TGTGCCAGCAGGGAAAGCGGGGGAGGGAATGAGCAGTTCTTC
CASRESGGGNEQFF
>TRBJ2-3|TRBV5-1|-|-
TGCGCCAGCAGCTTCGGAGACAGGCTCACAGATACGCAGTATTTT
CASSFGDRLTDTQYF
>TRBJ2-7|TRBV6-5|few|-
TGTGCCAGCAGAAACGGGGACGAGCAGTACTTC
CASRNGDEQYF
>TRBJ2-7|TRBV28|-|TRBD1
TGTGCCAGCAGTTCCGGACAGGGGAACGAGCAGTACTTC
CASSSGQGNEQYF
>TRBJ2-2|TRBV11-2|-|-
TGTGCCAGCAGCTTAGATCTGGCCTCCACCGGGGAGCTGTTTTTT
CASSLDLASTGELFF
>TRBJ1-6|TRBV6-5|-|-
TGTGCCAGCAGTTCTCCCGAGGGGGTAGCGAATTCACCCCTCCACTTT
CASSSPEGVANSPLHF
>TRBJ2-5|TRBV30|-|-
TGTGCCTGGAGTTCTAGTAAAGAGACCCAGTACTTC
CAWSSSKETQYF
>TRBJ2-3|TRBV4-1|-|TRBD2
TGCGCCAGCAGCCAAGTGGCTAGCGGGGTTACAGATACGCAGTATTTT
CASSQVASGVTDTQYF